Presented here are 20 T cell receptor beta chains from one specimen sequenced in a study of shared clonotypes between healthy human individuals. Assay: immunoSEQ multiplex PCR; the TCRdb copy retains only in-frame clones and omits some. The table has over a million clones, under 99% seen once. Sequencing was done on a sample of naive CD4+ T cells sorted from blood. As for subset: CD45RA+ positively selected. Source of these receptors: a man aged 30-40 years in good health.

The V call is TRBV18, the J call TRBJ2-2; D remains ambiguous. The V end was cut by 3 bases, the J end by 1 base, with 9 bases between. Germline V lookup: CDR1 KGHSH, CDR2 LQKENI. The CDR3 is 15 amino acids. This chain's CDR3 is CASSPGVGNTGELFF. The CDR3 nucleotides are TGTGCCAGCTCACCTGGTGTAGGGAACACCGGGGAGCTGTTTTTT.

V is TRBV28 and J is TRBJ2-7, with 12 positions matching TRBD1. J lost 12 bases, V lost 3 bases, and 9 bases had no gene match. The CDR3 totals 14 residues. CDR1 and CDR2 (germline): MDHEN, SYDVKM. The CDR3 is CASSFLAGTGGAYF. CDR3 bases: TGTGCCAGCAGTTTCTTGGCCGGGACAGGGGGCGCGTACTTC. Filled out from reference TRBV28 and TRBJ2-7, the complete variable domain reads DVKVTQSSRYLVKRTGEKVFLECVQDMDHENMFWYRQDPGLGLRLIYFSYDVKMKEKGDIPEGYSVSREKKERFSLILESASTNQTSMYLCASSFLAGTGGAYFGPGTRLTVT.

This chain connects TRBV4-3 to TRBJ2-7, with TRBD1 identical over 9 bases. The germline V gene has CDR1 LGHNA and CDR2 YSLEER. V trimming: 0 bases; J trimming: 4 bases; junction bases outside the gene matches: 7. The length of the CDR3 is 16 residues. Here the CDR3 reads CASSQDRGQGPYEQYF. The CDR3 DNA reads TGCGCCAGCAGCCAAGATCGGGGACAGGGTCCGTACGAGCAGTACTTC.

This chain joins TRBV28 and TRBJ2-3; 7 positions match TRBD2. J gave up 3 bases and V 5 bases, and 14 bases lay outside the gene matches. The CDR3 is made up of 17 amino acids. Per the germline V gene, CDR1 is MDHEN and CDR2 is SYDVKM. The CDR3 DNA reads TGTGCCAGCAGTACAGTCGAACTAGCGCTCGCGACAGATACGCAGTATTTT. Amino acids: CASSTVELALATDTQYF.

This chain links TRBV6-1 with TRBJ2-7; the D is unclear. Germline-derived CDR1 and CDR2 are MNHNS and SASEGT. V was clipped by 3 bases and J by 2 bases, with 11 bases between them. The length of the CDR3 is 14 residues. CDR3 sequence (DNA): TGTGCCAGCAGTGAGCCGGGCCGCACCTACGAGCAGTACTTC. It yields the protein CASSEPGRTYEQYF.

The table lists this clone with a count of one. This chain uses TRBV19 with TRBJ2-2; TRBD2 matches at 15 bases. Germline loops: CDR1 LNHDA, CDR2 SQIVND (reference sequence). After removal of 7 bases from V and 4 bases from J, the junction contained 7 bases not matched to a gene. This CDR3 is built from 17 residues. CDR3 protein: CASIRTSGRAVTGELFF. The CDR3 bases are TGTGCCAGTATCCGGACTAGCGGGAGGGCCGTCACCGGGGAGCTGTTTTTT.

The gene calls are TRBV4-3 and TRBJ2-1; D is unclear. This CDR3 is 17 amino acids long. The V gene's germline CDR1 is LGHNA and CDR2 YSLEER. Trimming cost V 0 bases and J 7 bases, with 19 bases left between them. The DNA of the CDR3 is TGCGCCAGCAGCCAAGATAGTGTAGCTAGGGCATGGAATGAGCAGTTCTTC. As protein: CASSQDSVARAWNEQFF.

A single count supports this clone. The rearrangement links TRBV28 to TRBJ2-7; the D gene is possibly TRBD2 (5 bases). CDR1 and CDR2 from the germline V gene are MDHEN and SYDVKM. The CDR3 sequence is 14 residues long. V was trimmed by 5 bases and J by 2 bases, leaving 13 bases between them. In DNA form, the CDR3 reads TGTGCCAGCAGTCACTTCCGGGGAACCTACGAGCAGTACTTC. Translation: CASSHFRGTYEQYF.

The chain is built from TRBV12-5 and TRBJ2-1; 8 bases line up with TRBD2. The CDR3 is made up of 16 amino acids. The germline V gene has CDR1 LGHNT and CDR2 FRNRAP. Unmatched junction bases numbered 4, after V lost 1 base and J lost 2 bases. CDR3 residues: CASGLDGRVAYNEQFF. CDR3 nucleotide sequence: TGTGCTAGTGGTTTGGACGGGAGGGTAGCCTACAATGAGCAGTTCTTC.

The chain recombines TRBV4-3 with TRBJ2-2; D gene uncertain. The V gene's germline CDR1 is LGHNA and CDR2 YSLEER. This CDR3 is built from 16 residues. The germline V and J ends were trimmed by 0 bases and 5 bases, with 13 bases remaining between them. The CDR3 is CASSQDFLLETGELFF. DNA for the CDR3: TGCGCCAGCAGCCAAGATTTCCTTCTAGAGACCGGGGAGCTGTTTTTT.

This clone appeared once. The J gene is TRBJ1-1, the V gene TRBV2; D not certain. CDR1 and CDR2 from the germline V gene are SNHLY and FYNNEI. The ends were cut back, 4 bases at V and 4 bases at J, with 7 bases in the middle. The CDR3 loop spans 12 amino acids. The CDR3 sequence is CASSGGATEAFF. The CDR3 coding sequence is TGTGCCAGCAGTGGTGGCGCCACTGAAGCTTTCTTT.

This chain connects TRBV27 to TRBJ2-6; no definite D call. Germline CDR1 and CDR2: MNHEY and SMNVEV (reference sequence). CDR3 length equals 14 residues. Between the trimmed V and J ends, which lost 1 base and 1 base, there was a span of 2 bases. The CDR3 loop is CASSLWSGANVLTF. The DNA for the CDR3 is TGTGCCAGCAGTTTATGGTCTGGGGCCAACGTCCTGACTTTC.

The chain is built from TRBV19 and TRBJ2-3; 10 bases map to TRBD2. J lost 3 bases, V lost 5 bases, and 5 bases had no gene match. This CDR3 comprises 15 residues. Per germline, CDR1 LNHDA and CDR2 SQIVND (reference sequence). CDR3 DNA: TGTGCCAGTAGTCTAGCGGGAGTAGTGACAGATACGCAGTATTTT. This codes for CASSLAGVVTDTQYF. Complete variable domain (other parts from reference TRBV19 and TRBJ2-3): DGGITQSPKYLFRKEGQNVTLSCEQNLNHDAMYWYRQDPGQGLRLIYYSQIVNDFQKGDIAEGYSVSREKKESFPLTVTSAQKNPTAFYLCASSLAGVVTDTQYFGPGTRLTVL.

The chain combines TRBV27 with TRBJ2-1, with D perhaps TRBD2 (5 bases). Germline V CDR1 and CDR2: MNHEY, SMNVEV (reference sequence). CDR3 length equals 17 residues. With 2 bases removed from V and 0 bases from J, the gap between germline ends came to 14 bases. Here the CDR3 DNA reads TGTGCCAGCAGTTTAAATGGATGGAGGAGCTCCTACAATGAGCAGTTCTTC. Protein product: CASSLNGWRSSYNEQFF.

The chain carries TRBV4-1 and TRBJ1-5, with D perhaps TRBD1 (6 bases). Looked up from germline, CDR1 is MGHRA and CDR2 is YSYEKL. Trimming cost V 0 bases and J 5 bases, with 11 bases left between them. The CDR3 consists of 15 residues. CDR3 in DNA: TGCGCCAGCAGCCAAGATGGCAGGGGCTATCAGCCCCAGCATTTT. This codes for CASSQDGRGYQPQHF.

The rearrangement uses TRBV4-3 and TRBJ1-1, with D unclear. Germline V lookup: CDR1 LGHNA, CDR2 YSLEER. The CDR3 covers 14 residues. Deletions cut 0 bases from V and 0 bases from J, with 5 bases between. The CDR3 reads CASSQDLLNTEAFF. Here the CDR3 DNA reads TGCGCCAGCAGCCAAGATCTGCTGAACACTGAAGCTTTCTTT.

The rearrangement uses TRBV4-1 and TRBJ2-7; maybe TRBD1 (5 bases). The CDR3 contains 15 residues. Trimming cost V 1 base and J 2 bases, with 12 bases left between them. Per germline, CDR1 MGHRA and CDR2 YSYEKL. CDR3 coding DNA: TGCGCCAGCAGCCAAGCCGTGACAGATACCTACGAGCAGTACTTC. Translated: CASSQAVTDTYEQYF.

This chain uses TRBV18 with TRBJ1-4, with a tentative D call TRBD1 (6 bases). Trimming stripped 6 bases from V and 5 bases from J, with 16 bases between. The CDR3 consists of 15 residues. Germline CDR1 is KGHSH and CDR2 is LQKENI. The CDR3, as DNA: TGTGCCAGCTCCGCCCCGGGGGGGCGAAATGAAAAACTGTTTTTT. Protein sequence: CASSAPGGRNEKLFF.

On this clone itself: Other DNA sequences in this specimen translate into the identical CDR3. The rearrangement links TRBV28 to TRBJ2-7, with 7 bases fitting TRBD1. The CDR3 is 13 residues long. In germline, CDR1 is MDHEN, CDR2 SYDVKM. V trimming: 4 bases; J trimming: 2 bases; junction bases outside the gene matches: 2. CDR3 coding DNA: TGTGCCAGCAGTTCGGGACAGACCTACGAGCAGTACTTC. Its translation: CASSSGQTYEQYF.

The rearrangement uses TRBV9 and TRBJ2-1, with D possibly being TRBD2 (6 bases). This CDR3 has 16 amino acids. Trimming took off 0 bases at V and 0 bases at J, with 10 bases between the two ends. Looked up from germline, CDR1 is SGDLS and CDR2 is YYNGEE. The CDR3 DNA follows: TGTGCCAGCAGCGTAGTTCGGGGGAGCTCCTACAATGAGCAGTTCTTC. Protein: CASSVVRGSSYNEQFF.